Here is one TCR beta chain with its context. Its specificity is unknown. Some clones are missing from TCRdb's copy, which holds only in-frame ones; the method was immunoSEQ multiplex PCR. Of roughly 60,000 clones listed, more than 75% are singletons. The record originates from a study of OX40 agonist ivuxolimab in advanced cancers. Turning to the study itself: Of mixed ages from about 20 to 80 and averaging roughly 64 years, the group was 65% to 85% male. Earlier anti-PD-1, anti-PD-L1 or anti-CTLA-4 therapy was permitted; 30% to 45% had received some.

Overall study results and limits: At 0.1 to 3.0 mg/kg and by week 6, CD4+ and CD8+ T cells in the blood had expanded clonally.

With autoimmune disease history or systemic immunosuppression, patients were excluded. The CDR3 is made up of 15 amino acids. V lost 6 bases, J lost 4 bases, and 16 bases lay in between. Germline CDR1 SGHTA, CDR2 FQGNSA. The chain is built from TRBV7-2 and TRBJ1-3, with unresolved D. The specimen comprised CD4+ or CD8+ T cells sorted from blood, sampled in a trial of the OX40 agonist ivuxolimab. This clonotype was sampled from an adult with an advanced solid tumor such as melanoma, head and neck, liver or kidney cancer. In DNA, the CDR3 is TGTGCCAGCAGTCTACTGAGAGGGCGCGGAAACACCATATATTTT. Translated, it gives CASSLLRGRGNTIYF.